These 9 T cell receptor beta chains were all obtained from the same sample, sequenced in a study of Tregs in tolerant kidney transplant recipients. Here immunoSEQ multiplex PCR was the method, and the copy in TCRdb shows in-frame clones only, minus some. The table shows about 4,800 clones, with about 39% occurring only once. No antigen is known for these receptors. Sequenced: CD8+ T cells from blood cultured with allogeneic cells. These receptor sequences come from a human donor in good health.

The J gene is TRBJ2-5, the V gene TRBV7-9; D may be TRBD1 (5 bases). Germline CDR1 and CDR2: SEHNR and FQNEAQ (reference sequence). The CDR3 has 15 amino acids. V shed 1 base and J shed 11 bases, with 20 bases lying between them. The CDR3 DNA reads TGTGCCAGCAGCTTAGTCGACAGCGATGGGGCCGGGCAGTACTTC. Encoded protein: CASSLVDSDGAGQYF.

The rearrangement links TRBV7-3 to TRBJ2-7; the match to TRBD2 covers 7 bases. J lost 6 bases, V lost 5 bases, and 4 bases had no gene match. Germline V lookup: CDR1 SGHTA, CDR2 FQGTGA. The CDR3 is 12 residues long. CDR3 in amino acids: CASSPGGSEQYF. The CDR3 nucleotides are TGTGCCAGCAGCCCCGGGGGGAGCGAGCAGTACTTC.

This clone is large (0.1 to 1%) by share. The chain links TRBV5-1 to TRBJ2-1; 13 bases are a match to TRBD2. CDR1 and CDR2 from the germline V gene are SGHRS and YFSETQ. The J segment lost 9 bases and the V segment lost 4 bases, leaving 4 bases of the junction unmatched. This CDR3 has 14 residues. The CDR3 region is CASSRGLAGVEQFF. The CDR3 DNA reads TGCGCCAGCAGCCGCGGACTAGCGGGAGTTGAGCAGTTCTTC.

CDR3 coding DNA: TGTGCCAGCAGCTTAGCGCCCAGGGGTGACTACGAGCAGTACTTC. Residues: CASSLAPRGDYEQYF. The chain uses TRBV5-6 and TRBJ2-7; possibly TRBD1 for D (6 bases). V was shortened by 2 bases and J by 3 bases, with 15 bases between the two germline ends. Germline V lookup: CDR1 SGHDT, CDR2 YYEEEE. The CDR3 contains 15 residues.

Notes on this clone: Other nucleotide sequences from this sample produce the same CDR3. V usage is TRBV4-1 and J usage is TRBJ2-1; unclear D gene. The CDR3 length is 11 residues. Trimming took 1 base from V and 11 from J, leaving 6 bases between them. In germline, CDR1 is MGHRA, CDR2 YSYEKL. CDR3 residues: CASSQGLKQFF. DNA of the CDR3: TGCGCCAGCAGCCAAGGACTGAAGCAGTTCTTC.

This clone ranks as medium-sized (0.01 to 0.1%). J is TRBJ1-5 and V is TRBV27; D gene ambiguous. The CDR3 covers 13 residues. Trimming removed 4 bases from V and 7 bases from J, with 11 bases in between. Germline V gene sequence: CDR1 MNHEY, CDR2 SMNVEV (reference sequence). The CDR3 region has the DNA TGTGCCAGCAGTTCCCGGTACGGACAGCCCCAGCATTTT. This translates into CASSSRYGQPQHF.

The chain has TRBV5-5 and TRBJ2-2; 13 nucleotides match TRBD2. Losses at the gene ends were 3 bases for V and 6 bases for J; bases not matched to a gene: 8. CDR3 length: 17 residues. The germline V gene has CDR1 SGHKS and CDR2 YYEKEE (reference sequence). The CDR3 nucleotides are TGTGCCAGCAGCTCAACTAGCGGGGGGGCCCTAGCCGGGGAGCTGTTTTTT. Residues: CASSSTSGGALAGELFF.

In its sample, this clone is medium-sized. The chain joins TRBV4-1 to TRBJ2-7, with unresolved D. The V gene's germline CDR1 is MGHRA and CDR2 YSYEKL. The V end lost 0 bases, the J end lost 3 bases, and 15 bases lay between the germline ends. CDR3 size: 16 residues. The CDR3 here is CASSQDYFEKFYEQYF. As DNA, the CDR3 is TGCGCCAGCAGCCAAGATTATTTCGAGAAATTCTACGAGCAGTACTTC.

This clone is deemed medium-sized (0.01 to 0.1%). The V and J genes are TRBV19 and TRBJ2-7; TRBD2 might be the D (6 bases). The germline V gene has CDR1 LNHDA and CDR2 SQIVND (reference sequence). The CDR3 is 13 residues long. V lost 1 base, J lost 6 bases, and 10 bases lay in between. CDR3 region: CASSIAGVSEQYF. CDR3 coding DNA: TGTGCCAGTAGTATAGCGGGAGTAAGCGAGCAGTACTTC. The complete variable domain, with remaining parts taken from reference TRBV19 and TRBJ2-7, reads DGGITQSPKYLFRKEGQNVTLSCEQNLNHDAMYWYRQDPGQGLRLIYYSQIVNDFQKGDIAEGYSVSREKKESFPLTVTSAQKNPTAFYLCASSIAGVSEQYFGPGTRLTVT.